This TCR beta chain stems from a study of Graves' ophthalmopathy and Graves' hyperthyroidism. Transcripts of RNA were the source for amplifying TCR beta CDR3 regions. After a first-round RT-PCR with HTBI primers, a second-round multiplex PCR was run. TCRdb processed the multiplex PCR reads anew with MiXCR; each CDR3 protein has one entry. The sample records more than 300,000 distinct CDR3 sequences, approximately 18% being singletons. Study observations and caveats: A model of 13 signatures distinguished ophthalmopathy from stable hyperthyroidism at approximately 90% sensitivity and nearly 83% specificity.

Clinicians made diagnoses from clinical symptoms, serum thyroxine, TRAb, thyroid ultrasound and orbital computed tomography. From fresh peripheral blood, about 10 ml in volume, the PBMCs were obtained. This clonotype was counted at least ten times. Its antigen is not identified. Sequenced material: peripheral blood. This receptor was obtained from an adult woman with stable Graves' hyperthyroidism.

The CDR3 region has the DNA TGTGCCAGCAGCACCCGAGCGGGCGGCAGGGAGACCCAGTACTTC. This gives the protein CASSTRAGGRETQYF. The V call is TRBV9, the J call TRBJ2-5; D may be TRBD2 (6 bases). V was clipped by 4 bases and J by 5 bases, with 18 bases between them. Germline lookup yields CDR1 SGDLS and CDR2 YYNGEE. This CDR3 has 15 amino acids.